The entry below describes one T cell receptor beta chain. The CDR3 has 15 amino acids. In germline, CDR1 is SGDLS, CDR2 YYNGEE. V lost 0 bases, J lost 5 bases, and 14 bases lay in between. Using immunoSEQ multiplex PCR, the repertoire was profiled, and TCRdb retains in-frame clones only, with some absent. This sample has some 100,000 clones, with 79% found just once. This record belongs to a study of control samples from healthy donors and cancer patients. The receptor was derived from a young woman in good health. The material sequenced was blood. The V gene is TRBV9, the J gene TRBJ1-1, with a weak D call TRBD1 (5 bases). The CDR3 reads CASSVGGGGGTEAFF. CDR3 nucleotides: TGTGCCAGCAGCGTAGGTGGGGGAGGAGGGACTGAAGCTTTCTTT.